What follows are 25 T cell receptor beta chains derived from one specimen sequenced in a study of blood T cell repertoires in COVID-19. The data were produced by immunoSEQ multiplex PCR, yet TCRdb's version contains in-frame clones alone and is incomplete. Counted here are under 300,000 clones, 86% occurring once; the ten biggest clones make up less than 8%. Sequencing used peripheral blood. The receptors come from a man aged 55 to 70 with acute or convalescent COVID-19.

The V gene is TRBV7-9, the J gene TRBJ2-1; the match to TRBD2 covers 11 bases. CDR3 length: 13 residues. V lost 7 bases to trimming and J lost 10 bases; unmatched junction nucleotides: 6. Germline values: CDR1 SEHNR, CDR2 FQNEAQ (reference sequence). CDR3 sequence reads: CASILAGAEEQFF. DNA for the CDR3: TGTGCCAGCATACTAGCGGGAGCGGAGGAGCAGTTCTTC.

This chain connects TRBV5-4 to TRBJ2-1; 9 bases fit TRBD2. CDR3 length: 15 residues. CDR1 is SGHNT, CDR2 YYREEE, per germline (reference sequence). V gave up 4 bases and J gave up 2 bases; unmatched junction bases: 4. DNA for the CDR3: TGTGCCAGCAGCCAGACTAGCGGCACCTACAATGAGCAGTTCTTC. Its protein is CASSQTSGTYNEQFF.

This chain uses TRBV27 with TRBJ1-2; possible D gene TRBD1, 5 bases. There are 13 residues in the CDR3. Germline V gene lookup returns CDR1 MNHEY and CDR2 SMNVEV (reference sequence). V was pared by 3 bases and J by 6 bases, with 11 bases between. CDR3 in amino acids: CASSFRGTNGYTF. As DNA, the CDR3 is TGTGCCAGCAGTTTTCGGGGGACTAATGGCTACACCTTC.

The CDR3 loop reads CAWSVRVGQGGYEQYF. CDR3 DNA: TGTGCCTGGAGTGTCCGGGTGGGACAGGGGGGCTACGAGCAGTACTTC. The chain couples TRBV30 to TRBJ2-7; 11 bases agree with TRBD1. CDR3 length equals 16 residues. Germline loops: CDR1 GTSNPN, CDR2 SVGIG (reference sequence). The V gene end was trimmed by 0 bases and the J gene end by 3 bases; junction bases not matched to a gene: 7.

CDR3 loop: CASRYRDRGFWQPQHF. In DNA, the CDR3 is TGTGCCAGCAGATACCGGGACAGGGGCTTTTGGCAGCCCCAGCATTTT. The chain couples TRBV28 to TRBJ1-5, with 10 bases aligning to TRBD1. Germline CDR1 is MDHEN and CDR2 is SYDVKM. The CDR3 extends over 16 amino acids. Trimming removed 6 bases from V and 7 bases from J; junction bases left unmatched: 12.

This sequence joins TRBV20-1 and TRBJ2-7, with no clear D. The CDR3 spans 10 residues. Trimming stripped 6 bases from V and 5 bases from J, with 8 bases between. CDR1 is DFQATT and CDR2 is SNEGSKA in the germline V gene (reference sequence). CDR3 sequence (DNA): TGCAGTGCCCTCCGGGACGAGCAGTACTTC. The encoded protein is CSALRDEQYF.

The chain has TRBV7-8 and TRBJ1-4; 8 nucleotides match TRBD1. This CDR3 has 16 amino acids. The germline gives CDR1 SGHVS, CDR2 FQNEAQ. The V and J ends lost 0 bases and 8 bases, in that order; junction bases with no gene match: 8. CDR3 sequence: CASSLAARTGREKLFF. The CDR3 coding sequence is TGTGCCAGCAGCTTAGCGGCCCGGACAGGGAGAGAAAAACTGTTTTTT.

This chain joins TRBV19 and TRBJ1-5; D gene unclear. Germline V CDR1 and CDR2: LNHDA, SQIVND (reference sequence). This CDR3 region has 15 residues. V lost 6 bases and J lost 0, with 12 bases in between. The CDR3 loop is CASRAPGNSNQPQHF. The DNA for the CDR3 is TGTGCCAGTAGGGCGCCAGGCAATAGCAATCAGCCCCAGCATTTT.

The gene calls are TRBV30 and TRBJ1-4, with 7 bases fitting TRBD1. V dropped 2 bases and J dropped 10; count of bases not matched to a gene: 7. Germline CDR1 reads GTSNPN; CDR2 reads SVGIG (reference sequence). This CDR3 has 13 amino acids. The CDR3 region has the DNA TGTGCCTGGAGTCGTCAGGGGGACGGAAAACTGTTTTTT. Amino acids: CAWSRQGDGKLFF. Filled out from reference TRBV30 and TRBJ1-4, the complete variable domain reads SQTIHQWPATLVQPVGSPLSLECTVEGTSNPNLYWYRQAAGRGLQLLFYSVGIGQISSEVPQNLSASRPQDRQFILSSKKLLLSDSGFYLCAWSRQGDGKLFFGSGTQLSVL.

The chain employs TRBV28 and TRBJ1-2; D not resolved. The CDR3 spans 10 residues. Per the germline V gene, CDR1 is MDHEN and CDR2 is SYDVKM. V lost 6 bases, J lost 8 bases, and 7 bases lay in between. CDR3 nucleotide sequence: TGTGCCAGCAGGCTAGACGGCTACACCTTC. It encodes CASRLDGYTF.

The chain uses TRBV28 and TRBJ1-5; TRBD1 aligns across 10 bases. The CDR3 consists of 19 residues. With 6 bases clipped from V and 0 bases from J, the junction kept 14 bases outside the gene matches. CDR1 is MDHEN and CDR2 is SYDVKM in the germline V gene. CDR3 residues: CASRKPGQGLSFSNQPQHF. CDR3 DNA: TGTGCCAGCAGGAAACCGGGACAGGGGCTAAGCTTTAGCAATCAGCCCCAGCATTTT.

This chain joins TRBV24-1 and TRBJ1-5; D call uncertain. The ends were cut back, 5 bases at V and 0 bases at J, with 7 bases in the middle. CDR3 length equals 14 residues. Germline V gives CDR1 KGHDR, CDR2 SFDVKD. As DNA, the CDR3 is TGTGCCACCAGTGGGGCAGGTAGCAATCAGCCCCAGCATTTT. This encodes CATSGAGSNQPQHF.

The chain employs TRBV4-1 and TRBJ2-7, with TRBD2 matching over 8 bases. V was clipped by 1 base and J by 2 bases; unmatched bases: 1. Per the germline V gene, CDR1 is MGHRA and CDR2 is YSYEKL. This CDR3 is built from 14 residues. Here the CDR3 DNA reads TGCGCCAGCAGCCAAGTAGCGGGGACCTACGAGCAGTACTTC. Protein sequence: CASSQVAGTYEQYF.

The chain carries TRBV30 and TRBJ2-3, with 8 nucleotides matching TRBD2. Looked up from germline, CDR1 is GTSNPN and CDR2 is SVGIG (reference sequence). V lost 0 bases to trimming and J lost 4 bases; unmatched junction nucleotides: 3. The CDR3 is 14 residues long. In DNA form, the CDR3 reads TGTGCCTGGAGTGTTAAGGGACTAGCAGATACGCAGTATTTT. Encoded protein: CAWSVKGLADTQYF.

J is TRBJ2-2 and V is TRBV24-1, with D maybe TRBD1 (7 bases). Germline loops: CDR1 KGHDR, CDR2 SFDVKD. Trimming removed 4 bases at V and 2 bases at J, with 13 bases between. The CDR3 spans 16 residues. The DNA of the CDR3 is TGTGCCACCAGTGAAGGAGGGGGCGTTAACACCGGGGAGCTGTTTTTT. This codes for CATSEGGGVNTGELFF.

The chain recombines TRBV5-1 with TRBJ2-3, with 7 nucleotides matching TRBD2. The J segment lost 4 bases and the V segment lost 9 bases, leaving 8 bases of the junction unmatched. Germline V gene data show CDR1 as SGHRS and CDR2 as YFSETQ. The CDR3 has 13 amino acids. CDR3 sequence reads: CATICTSADTQYF. CDR3 in DNA: TGCGCCACCATTTGTACTAGCGCAGATACGCAGTATTTT.

V usage is TRBV7-9 and J usage is TRBJ2-7; D unclear. Trimming pared 3 bases from V and 3 bases from J, leaving 3 bases between. The germline gives CDR1 SEHNR, CDR2 FQNEAQ (reference sequence). The CDR3 is 11 amino acids. This chain's CDR3 is CASSFNYEQYF. CDR3 nucleotides: TGTGCCAGCAGCTTTAACTACGAGCAGTACTTC. Drawing the rest from reference TRBV7-9 and TRBJ2-7, the complete variable domain is DTGVSQNPRHKITKRGQNVTFRCDPISEHNRLYWYRQTLGQGPEFLTYFQNEAQLEKSRLLSDRFSAERPKGSFSTLEIQRTEQGDSAMYLCASSFNYEQYFGPGTRLTVT.

This clone has just one count. The chain links TRBV15 to TRBJ2-2; possible D gene TRBD1, 5 bases. The CDR3 contains 15 residues. V lost 0 bases, J lost 1 base, and 6 bases lay in between. The germline CDR1 and CDR2 sequences are LNHNV and YYDKDF (reference sequence). The CDR3 DNA sequence: TGTGCCACCAGCAGAGAACAGGTGAACACCGGGGAGCTGTTTTTT. Protein: CATSREQVNTGELFF.

This clone was detected only once. The V call is TRBV29-1, the J call TRBJ2-1; 9 bases are a match to TRBD1. Germline V gene data show CDR1 as SQVTM and CDR2 as ANQGSEA. The CDR3 runs to 13 residues. V was clipped by 5 bases and J by 12 bases; unmatched bases: 11. CDR3 sequence (DNA): TGCAGCGTTACCCCGGGACAGGGAACAGGGCAGTTCTTC. This translates into CSVTPGQGTGQFF.

The chain couples TRBV2 to TRBJ1-2; the match to TRBD1 covers 7 bases. V dropped 11 bases and J dropped 3; count of bases not matched to a gene: 9. Germline values: CDR1 SNHLY, CDR2 FYNNEI. The CDR3 is 13 residues long. The DNA of the CDR3 is TGTGCCTCAACACAGGGGACGGACTATGGCTACACCTTC. It encodes CASTQGTDYGYTF.

This clone was picked up a small number of times. This chain links TRBV12-3 or TRBV12-4 with TRBJ2-2; a possible D gene is TRBD1 (5 bases). Trimming stripped 6 bases from V and 6 bases from J, with 11 bases between. This CDR3 is 13 amino acids long. The CDR3 here is CASSLRVPGELFF. Here the CDR3 DNA reads TGTGCCAGCAGCCTCAGGGTACCCGGGGAGCTGTTTTTT.

The CDR3 DNA reads TGTGCCTGGAGTGTATTGACAGGGGCCAATTCACCCCTCCACTTT. It encodes CAWSVLTGANSPLHF. The chain uses TRBV30 and TRBJ1-6; TRBD1 aligns across 8 bases. The J segment lost 7 bases and the V segment lost 0 bases, leaving 5 bases of the junction unmatched. This CDR3 spans 15 amino acids. Germline V lookup: CDR1 GTSNPN, CDR2 SVGIG (reference sequence).

J is TRBJ2-3 and V is TRBV28, with TRBD2 matching over 7 bases. This CDR3 is 14 amino acids long. Germline V gene sequence: CDR1 MDHEN, CDR2 SYDVKM. J gave up 4 bases and V 5 bases, and 6 bases lay outside the gene matches. DNA of the CDR3: TGTGCCAGCAGTCTCCCTAGCGGCTCAGATACGCAGTATTTT. Its translation is CASSLPSGSDTQYF. The full variable domain, its missing parts supplied by reference TRBV28 and TRBJ2-3, is DVKVTQSSRYLVKRTGEKVFLECVQDMDHENMFWYRQDPGLGLRLIYFSYDVKMKEKGDIPEGYSVSREKKERFSLILESASTNQTSMYLCASSLPSGSDTQYFGPGTRLTVL.

This clone was observed many times. The chain combines TRBV28 with TRBJ1-1, with 7 bases aligning to TRBD1. This CDR3 has 15 amino acids. Germline trimming cut 5 bases from V and 3 bases from J; bases unmatched to any gene: 9. Germline lookup yields CDR1 MDHEN and CDR2 SYDVKM. The CDR3 spells CASSGVDRMYTEAFF. Here the CDR3 DNA reads TGTGCCAGCAGTGGCGTGGACAGGATGTACACTGAAGCTTTCTTT. The full variable domain, in which reference TRBV28 and TRBJ1-1 provide the parts outside the CDR3, is DVKVTQSSRYLVKRTGEKVFLECVQDMDHENMFWYRQDPGLGLRLIYFSYDVKMKEKGDIPEGYSVSREKKERFSLILESASTNQTSMYLCASSGVDRMYTEAFFGQGTRLTVV.

The chain is built from TRBV11-2 and TRBJ1-1; D possibly corresponds to TRBD1 (5 bases). V lost 1 base and J 1 base, leaving 10 bases between the germline ends. Germline V lookup: CDR1 SGHAT, CDR2 FQNNGV. The CDR3 consists of 15 residues. The CDR3 loop is CASSLGGAPNTEAFF. Here the CDR3 DNA reads TGTGCCAGCAGCTTAGGTGGGGCGCCGAACACTGAAGCTTTCTTT.